This T cell receptor beta chain was profiled in a study of T cells expressing NK-cell markers. Across the whole study: Seven HCMV-seropositive donors and one seronegative donor made up the eight sequenced donors.

Concerning this clonotype: Its antigen is currently unknown.

The authors generated TCR beta cDNA through 5'RACE template switching with UMIs. TCRdb reprocessed the 5' RACE reads; each CDR3 protein has one entry and no DNA is given. This sample's table reports 150,000 to 160,000 distinct CDR3 sequences. Whole-study results and caveats: Among several donors, these clonotypes also ranked first in the CD3+CD56-NKG2C+ fraction. About 1.0-8% of CD8+ T cells in over five donors belonged to dominant NKG2C+ clonotypes.

This CDR3 region has 13 residues. Germline loops: CDR1 KGHDR, CDR2 SFDVKD. This receptor was obtained from a woman aged 45-65 years in good health. The chain is built from TRBV24-1 and TRBJ2-1; no DNA is available, so the TRBD2 call from TCRdb remains unchecked. The specimen was blood T cells: a sorted CD56 or NKG2C T cell subset, CD4+ or CD8+ T cells, or bulk PBMC T cells (not recorded which). CDR3 sequence: CATSVGPGDEQFF.